The 16 T cell receptor beta chains in this list originate from one sample, sequenced in a study of regulatory T cells in long-lasting Graves disease. Documented time point: persistent/refractory GD, antithyroid drugs over 5 years with positive TRAb. PBMC-derived RNA was used for the TCR library. Assembly of TCR beta libraries relied on iRepertoire HTBI primers together with Arm-PCR of CDR3 regions. TCRdb fed the multiplex PCR reads into MiXCR, producing one record per CDR3 protein. This sample has over 350,000 distinct CDR3 sequences, with less than 25% found just once. Sequenced material: peripheral blood mononuclear cells (PBMCs), taken when the disease was refractory, from a patient treated with antithyroid drugs. The receptors were sampled from a female donor with Graves disease.

This clonotype was seen at least ten times. The V call is TRBV7-2, the J call TRBJ2-2; a possible D gene is TRBD2 (6 bases). Trimming removed 4 bases from V and 1 base from J, with 7 bases in between. CDR1 SGHTA and CDR2 FQGNSA come from the germline V gene. The CDR3 is 14 residues long. In nucleotides, the CDR3 is TGTGCCAGCAGCTGGCGGGGGAACACCGGGGAGCTGTTTTTT. Translating gives CASSWRGNTGELFF.

This clonotype was recorded many times. The genes are TRBV28 and TRBJ1-5, with a tentative D call TRBD1 (6 bases). This CDR3 is 15 amino acids long. Germline lookup yields CDR1 MDHEN and CDR2 SYDVKM. The ends were cut back, 6 bases at V and 4 bases at J, with 16 bases in the middle. CDR3 nucleotide sequence: TGTGCCAGCAGAGCCTCCGGGACATCTAATCAGCCCCAGCATTTT. Translating it yields CASRASGTSNQPQHF.

This clonotype was detected a few times. The genes are TRBV5-6 and TRBJ2-7; TRBD1 is a possible D gene (5 bases). This CDR3 has 17 residues. Germline loops: CDR1 SGHDT, CDR2 YYEEEE. Trimming removed 0 bases at V and 0 bases at J, with 16 bases between. CDR3 sequence reads: CASSLAVQVTLSYEQYF. CDR3 bases: TGTGCCAGCAGCTTGGCCGTACAGGTCACCCTCTCCTACGAGCAGTACTTC.

This chain links TRBV7-6 with TRBJ2-7, with a possible D match to TRBD2 (6 bases). The V end lost 2 bases, the J end lost 3 bases, and 14 bases lay between the germline ends. Looked up from germline, CDR1 is SGHVS and CDR2 is FNYEAQ. The CDR3 covers 15 residues. CDR3 sequence: CASSLTDSGGYEQYF. CDR3 bases: TGTGCCAGCAGCTTAACAGACTCCGGGGGCTACGAGCAGTACTTC. Looking up the rest from reference TRBV7-6 and TRBJ2-7 gives the full variable domain: GAGVSQSPRYKVTKRGQDVALRCDPISGHVSLYWYRQALGQGPEFLTYFNYEAQQDKSGLPNDRFSAERPEGSISTLTIQRTEQRDSAMYRCASSLTDSGGYEQYFGPGTRLTVT.

V gene TRBV12-3 or TRBV12-4 combines with J gene TRBJ2-2; D is possibly TRBD2 (6 bases). There are 14 residues in the CDR3. V lost 7 bases to trimming and J lost 2 bases, with 11 bases between them. In nucleotides, the CDR3 is TGTGCCAGCACCCGGGCGGGAAACACCGGGGAGCTGTTTTTT. Its translation is CASTRAGNTGELFF.

This clonotype was detected a few times. The CDR3 bases are TGTGCCAGCAGTCTGACTAGCGGGAGAGAGGAGACCCAGTACTTC. Protein: CASSLTSGREETQYF. The chain is built from TRBV3-1 and TRBJ2-5, with 12 bases lining up with TRBD2. V lost 6 bases to trimming and J lost 5 bases; unmatched junction nucleotides: 7. The germline V gene has CDR1 LGHDT and CDR2 YNNKEL (reference sequence). The CDR3 covers 15 residues.

This clonotype was detected many times. The J gene is TRBJ1-5, the V gene TRBV27, with D possibly TRBD1 on 5 matching bases. CDR1 is MNHEY and CDR2 is SMNVEV in the germline V gene (reference sequence). The CDR3 consists of 15 residues. Trimming removed 3 bases at V and 0 bases at J, with 9 bases between. The CDR3 protein is CASSLRGNSNQPQHF. CDR3 coding DNA: TGTGCCAGCAGTTTGCGGGGGAATAGCAATCAGCCCCAGCATTTT.

This chain uses TRBV20-1 with TRBJ2-1, with no clear D. The germline V and J ends were trimmed by 1 base and 3 bases, with 10 bases remaining between them. This CDR3 comprises 14 residues. Germline CDR1 and CDR2: DFQATT and SNEGSKA (reference sequence). This chain's CDR3 is CSARGLVDYNEQFF. The DNA for the CDR3 is TGCAGTGCTAGAGGGTTAGTCGACTACAATGAGCAGTTCTTC.

This clonotype turned up a few times. This chain connects TRBV27 to TRBJ2-5; 10 bases are shared with TRBD2. The CDR3 covers 16 residues. V was pared by 5 bases and J by 2 bases, with 8 bases of the junction left unmatched. CDR1 and CDR2 from the germline V gene are MNHEY and SMNVEV (reference sequence). The CDR3 reads CASSPRWTSGQETQYF. Here the CDR3 DNA reads TGTGCCAGCAGTCCTAGATGGACTAGCGGACAAGAGACCCAGTACTTC.

The genes are TRBV20-1 and TRBJ1-5, with 7 nucleotides matching TRBD1. CDR1 DFQATT and CDR2 SNEGSKA come from the germline V gene (reference sequence). The V gene end was trimmed by 6 bases and the J gene end by 1 base; junction bases not matched to a gene: 6. CDR3 length equals 14 residues. CDR3 nucleotides: TGCAGTGCAGCCGGACAGGCGAGCAATCAGCCCCAGCATTTT. Its protein is CSAAGQASNQPQHF.

This clonotype appeared once. V gene TRBV15 combines with J gene TRBJ2-1, with 11 bases matching TRBD2. The CDR3 is 15 amino acids. The V gene end was trimmed by 8 bases and the J gene end by 6 bases; junction bases not matched to a gene: 9. Germline lookup yields CDR1 LNHNV and CDR2 YYDKDF (reference sequence). The CDR3 region is CATGPRLAGLNEQFF. Written as DNA, the CDR3 is TGTGCCACCGGACCAAGACTAGCGGGACTCAATGAGCAGTTCTTC. Full variable domain (remainder filled in from reference TRBV15 and TRBJ2-1): DAMVIQNPRYQVTQFGKPVTLSCSQTLNHNVMYWYQQKSSQAPKLLFHYYDKDFNNEADTPDNFQSRRPNTSFCFLDIRSPGLGDTAMYLCATGPRLAGLNEQFFGPGTRLTVL.

This clonotype turned up a few times. V usage is TRBV29-1 and J usage is TRBJ1-1; D gene unclear. The CDR3 is 14 residues long. The V end was cut by 4 bases, the J end by 4 bases, with 16 bases between. Looked up from germline, CDR1 is SQVTM and CDR2 is ANQGSEA. As DNA, the CDR3 is TGCAGCGTTGGGGGAGGAAAGGGCGGCACTGAAGCTTTCTTT. This sequence encodes CSVGGGKGGTEAFF.

The V and J genes are TRBV7-9 and TRBJ2-7; D might be TRBD1 (5 bases). Looked up from germline, CDR1 is SEHNR and CDR2 is FQNEAQ (reference sequence). This CDR3 is built from 14 residues. V lost 5 bases and J lost 2, with 13 bases in between. CDR3 protein: CASSMDTAAYEQYF. CDR3 DNA sequence: TGTGCCAGCAGCATGGACACGGCAGCCTACGAGCAGTACTTC.

This clonotype was counted at least ten times. This chain connects TRBV12-3 or TRBV12-4 to TRBJ1-1, with 7 nucleotides matching TRBD1. The CDR3 length is 15 residues. V was clipped by 6 bases and J by 1 base; unmatched bases: 8. CDR3 protein: CASSRQGWGNTEAFF. CDR3 sequence (DNA): TGTGCCAGCAGCCGACAGGGATGGGGGAACACTGAAGCTTTCTTT.

Worth noting for this clonotype: This likely comes from a read error, as the CDR3 has no conserved phenylalanine or tryptophan at its end. The chain joins TRBV29-1 to TRBJ1-5, with TRBD1 identical over 9 bases. The CDR3 runs 16 residues. Germline V gene sequence: CDR1 SQVTM, CDR2 ANQGSEA. V shed 4 bases and J 1 base; nucleotides not matched to a gene: 8. The CDR3 is CSVVLAGQGSNQPQHL. Here the CDR3 DNA reads TGCAGCGTTGTCTTGGCGGGACAGGGAAGCAATCAGCCCCAGCATCTT.

The gene calls are TRBV12-3 or TRBV12-4 and TRBJ2-7; TRBD1 aligns across 7 bases. Trimming removed 0 bases from V and 6 bases from J; junction bases left unmatched: 5. CDR3 length equals 14 residues. The CDR3 protein is CASSLAQTGSEQYF. CDR3 sequence (DNA): TGTGCCAGCAGTTTAGCGCAGACAGGGTCCGAGCAGTACTTC.